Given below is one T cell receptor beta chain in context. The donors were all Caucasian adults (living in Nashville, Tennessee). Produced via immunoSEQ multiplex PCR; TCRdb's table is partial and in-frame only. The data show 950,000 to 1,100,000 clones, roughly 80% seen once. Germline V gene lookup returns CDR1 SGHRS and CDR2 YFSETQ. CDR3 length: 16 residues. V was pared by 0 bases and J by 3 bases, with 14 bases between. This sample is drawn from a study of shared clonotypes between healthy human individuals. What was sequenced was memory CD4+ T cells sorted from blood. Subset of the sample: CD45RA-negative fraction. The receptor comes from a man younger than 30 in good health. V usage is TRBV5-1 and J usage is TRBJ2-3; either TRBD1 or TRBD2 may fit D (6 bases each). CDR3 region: CASSLELGGPTDTQYF. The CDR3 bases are TGCGCCAGCAGCTTGGAGTTAGGGGGGCCTACAGATACGCAGTATTTT.